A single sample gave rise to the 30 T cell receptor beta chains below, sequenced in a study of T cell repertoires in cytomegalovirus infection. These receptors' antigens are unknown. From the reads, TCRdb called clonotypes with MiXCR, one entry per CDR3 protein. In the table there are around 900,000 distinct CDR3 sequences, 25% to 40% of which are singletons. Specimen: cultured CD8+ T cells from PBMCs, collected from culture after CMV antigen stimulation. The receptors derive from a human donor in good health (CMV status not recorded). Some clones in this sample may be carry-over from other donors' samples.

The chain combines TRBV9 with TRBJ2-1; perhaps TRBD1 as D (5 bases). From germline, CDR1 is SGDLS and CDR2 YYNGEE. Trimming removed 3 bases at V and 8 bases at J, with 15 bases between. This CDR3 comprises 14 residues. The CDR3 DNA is TGTGCCAGCAGCGACAGGCTTTTCGGCGATGAGCAGTTCTTC. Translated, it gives CASSDRLFGDEQFF.

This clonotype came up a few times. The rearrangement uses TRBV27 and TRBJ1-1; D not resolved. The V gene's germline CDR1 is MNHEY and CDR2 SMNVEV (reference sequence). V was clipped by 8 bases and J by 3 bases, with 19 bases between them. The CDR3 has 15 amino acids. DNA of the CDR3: TGTGCCAGCCTCTCCTCATGGCTGTTGGACACTGAAGCTTTCTTT. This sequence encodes CASLSSWLLDTEAFF.

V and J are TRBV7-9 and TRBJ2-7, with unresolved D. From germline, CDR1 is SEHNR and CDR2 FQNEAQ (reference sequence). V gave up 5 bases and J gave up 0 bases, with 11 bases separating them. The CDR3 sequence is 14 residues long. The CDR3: CASSAPFLSYEQYF. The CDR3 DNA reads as TGTGCCAGCAGCGCCCCGTTCCTCTCCTACGAGCAGTACTTC.

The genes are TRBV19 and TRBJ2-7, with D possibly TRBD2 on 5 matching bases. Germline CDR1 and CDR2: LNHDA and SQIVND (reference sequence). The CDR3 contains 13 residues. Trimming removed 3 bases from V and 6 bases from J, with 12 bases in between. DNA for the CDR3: TGTGCCAGTAGTATCGGCGGGCTCCGCGAGCAGTACTTC. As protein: CASSIGGLREQYF.

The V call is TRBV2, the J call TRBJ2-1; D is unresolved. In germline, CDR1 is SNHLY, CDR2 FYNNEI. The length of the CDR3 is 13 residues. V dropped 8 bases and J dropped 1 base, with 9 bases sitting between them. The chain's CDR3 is CASAQVSYNEQFF. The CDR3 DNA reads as TGTGCCAGCGCCCAGGTGTCCTACAATGAGCAGTTCTTC.

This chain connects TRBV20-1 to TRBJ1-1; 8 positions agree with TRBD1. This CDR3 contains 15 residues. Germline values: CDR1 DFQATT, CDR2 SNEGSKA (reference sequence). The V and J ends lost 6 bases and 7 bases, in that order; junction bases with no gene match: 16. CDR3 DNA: TGCAGTGCCAAAACCCTTCAGGGGGCGTTCGGTGAAGCTTTCTTT. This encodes CSAKTLQGAFGEAFF.

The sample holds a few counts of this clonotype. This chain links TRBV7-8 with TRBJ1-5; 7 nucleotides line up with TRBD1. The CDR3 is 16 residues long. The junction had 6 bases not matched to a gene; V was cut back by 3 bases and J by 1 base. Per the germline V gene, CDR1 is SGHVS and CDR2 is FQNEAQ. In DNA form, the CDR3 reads TGTGCCAGCAGCTTGGGGACAGTCTTCAGCAATCAGCCCCAGCATTTT. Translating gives CASSLGTVFSNQPQHF. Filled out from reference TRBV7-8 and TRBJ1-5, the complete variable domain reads GAGVSQSPRYKVAKRGQDVALRCDPISGHVSLFWYQQALGQGPEFLTYFQNEAQLDKSGLPSDRFFAERPEGSVSTLKIQRTQQEDSAVYLCASSLGTVFSNQPQHFGDGTRLSIL.

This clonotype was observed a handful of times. The CDR3 nucleotides read TGTGCCAGCAGTTTACCCGGACCGATCAATGAGCAGTTCTTC. Translated, it gives CASSLPGPINEQFF. The rearrangement links TRBV28 to TRBJ2-1; D unresolved. The CDR3 spans 14 residues. CDR1 and CDR2 (germline): MDHEN, SYDVKM. Trimming cost V 2 bases and J 6 bases, with 11 bases left between them. The full variable domain, completed using reference TRBV28 and TRBJ2-1, is DVKVTQSSRYLVKRTGEKVFLECVQDMDHENMFWYRQDPGLGLRLIYFSYDVKMKEKGDIPEGYSVSREKKERFSLILESASTNQTSMYLCASSLPGPINEQFFGPGTRLTVL.

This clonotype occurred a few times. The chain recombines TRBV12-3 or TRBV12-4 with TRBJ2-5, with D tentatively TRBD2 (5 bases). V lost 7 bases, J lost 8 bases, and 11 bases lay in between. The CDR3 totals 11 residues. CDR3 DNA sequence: TGTGCCAGCATGGGTTCGGGAACCCAGTACTTC. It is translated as CASMGSGTQYF.

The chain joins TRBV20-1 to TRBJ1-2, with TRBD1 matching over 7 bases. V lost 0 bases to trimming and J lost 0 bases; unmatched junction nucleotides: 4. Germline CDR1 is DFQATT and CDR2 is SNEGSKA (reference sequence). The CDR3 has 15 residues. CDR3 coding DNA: TGCAGTGCTAGAGAACAGGGGCTGTCTAACTATGGCTACACCTTC. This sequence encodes CSAREQGLSNYGYTF.

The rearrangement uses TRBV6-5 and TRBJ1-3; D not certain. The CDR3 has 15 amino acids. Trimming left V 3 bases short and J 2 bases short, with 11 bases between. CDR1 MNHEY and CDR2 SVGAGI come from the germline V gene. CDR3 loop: CASSYGPSPGNTIYF. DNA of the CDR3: TGTGCCAGCAGTTATGGGCCTTCGCCTGGAAACACCATATATTTT.

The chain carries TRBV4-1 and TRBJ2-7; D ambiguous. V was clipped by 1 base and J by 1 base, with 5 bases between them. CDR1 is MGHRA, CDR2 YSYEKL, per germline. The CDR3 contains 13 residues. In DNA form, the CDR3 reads TGCGCCAGCAGCCAAGGGGCTTCCTACGAGCAGTACTTC. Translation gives CASSQGASYEQYF.

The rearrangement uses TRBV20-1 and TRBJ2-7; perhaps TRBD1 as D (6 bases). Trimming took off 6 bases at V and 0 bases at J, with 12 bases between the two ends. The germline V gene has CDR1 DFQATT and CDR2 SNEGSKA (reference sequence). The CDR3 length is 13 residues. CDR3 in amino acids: CSARTGPSYEQYV. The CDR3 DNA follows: TGCAGTGCCAGAACAGGGCCCTCCTACGAGCAGTACGTC.

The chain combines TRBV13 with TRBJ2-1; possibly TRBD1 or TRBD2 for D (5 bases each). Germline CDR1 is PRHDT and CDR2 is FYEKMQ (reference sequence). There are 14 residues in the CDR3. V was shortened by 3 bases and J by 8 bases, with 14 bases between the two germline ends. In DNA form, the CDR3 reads TGTGCCAGCAGCTTGGGGGTTCACTCGCATGAGCAGTTCTTC. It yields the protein CASSLGVHSHEQFF.

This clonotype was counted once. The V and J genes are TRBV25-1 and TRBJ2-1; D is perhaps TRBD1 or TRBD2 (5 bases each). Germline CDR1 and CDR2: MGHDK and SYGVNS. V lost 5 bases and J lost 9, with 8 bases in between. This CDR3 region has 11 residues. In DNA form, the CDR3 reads TGTGCCAGCAGTACGGGGACTGAGCAGTTCTTC. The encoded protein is CASSTGTEQFF. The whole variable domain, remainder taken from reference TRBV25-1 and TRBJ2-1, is EADIYQTPRYLVIGTGKKITLECSQTMGHDKMYWYQQDPGMELHLIHYSYGVNSTEKGDLSSESTVSRIRTEHFPLTLESARPSHTSQYLCASSTGTEQFFGPGTRLTVL.

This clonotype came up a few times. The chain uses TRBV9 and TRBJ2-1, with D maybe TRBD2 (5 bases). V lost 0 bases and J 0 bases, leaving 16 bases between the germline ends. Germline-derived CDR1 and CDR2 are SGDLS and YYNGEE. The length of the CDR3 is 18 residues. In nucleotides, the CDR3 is TGTGCCAGCAGCGTAGCTCGCGCCGGGGAGAGCTCCTACAATGAGCAGTTCTTC. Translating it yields CASSVARAGESSYNEQFF.

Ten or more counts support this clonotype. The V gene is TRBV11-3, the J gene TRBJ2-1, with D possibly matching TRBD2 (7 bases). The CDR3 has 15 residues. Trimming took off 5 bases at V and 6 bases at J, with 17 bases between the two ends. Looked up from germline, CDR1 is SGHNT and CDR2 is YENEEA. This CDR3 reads CASSPTGGQVNEQFF. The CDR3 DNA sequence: TGTGCCAGCAGCCCAACGGGGGGCCAGGTCAATGAGCAGTTCTTC.

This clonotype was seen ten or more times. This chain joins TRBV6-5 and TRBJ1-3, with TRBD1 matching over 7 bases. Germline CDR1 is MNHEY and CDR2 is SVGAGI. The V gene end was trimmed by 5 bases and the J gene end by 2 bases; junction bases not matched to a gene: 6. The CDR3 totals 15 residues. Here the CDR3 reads CASSPGTGAGNTIYF. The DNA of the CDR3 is TGTGCCAGCAGTCCCGGAACAGGGGCTGGAAACACCATATATTTT.

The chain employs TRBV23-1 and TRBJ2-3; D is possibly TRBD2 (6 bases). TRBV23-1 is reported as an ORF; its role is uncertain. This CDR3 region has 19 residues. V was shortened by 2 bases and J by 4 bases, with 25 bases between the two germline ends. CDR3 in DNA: TGCGCCAGCAGTCAACAGCCACTTAGCGGATCAGTCGGGGCAGATACGCAGTATTTT. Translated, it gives CASSQQPLSGSVGADTQYF.

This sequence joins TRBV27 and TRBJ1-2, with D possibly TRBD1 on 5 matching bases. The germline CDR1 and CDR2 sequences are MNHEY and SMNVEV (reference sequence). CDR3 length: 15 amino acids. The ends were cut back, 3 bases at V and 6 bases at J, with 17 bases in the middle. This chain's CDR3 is CASSFGRQRAHGYTF. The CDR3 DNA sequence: TGTGCCAGCAGTTTTGGCCGACAGCGGGCCCATGGCTACACCTTC.

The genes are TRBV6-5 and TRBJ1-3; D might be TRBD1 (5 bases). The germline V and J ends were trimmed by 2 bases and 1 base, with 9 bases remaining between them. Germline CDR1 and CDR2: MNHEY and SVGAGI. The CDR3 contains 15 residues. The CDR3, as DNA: TGTGCCAGCAGTTACACCCAGGGTTCTGGAAACACCATATATTTT. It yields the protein CASSYTQGSGNTIYF.

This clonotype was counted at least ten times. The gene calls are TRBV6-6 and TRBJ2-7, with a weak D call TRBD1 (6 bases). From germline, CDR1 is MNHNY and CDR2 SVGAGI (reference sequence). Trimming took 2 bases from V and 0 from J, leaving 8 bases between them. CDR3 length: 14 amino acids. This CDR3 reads CASSYRDNSYEQYV. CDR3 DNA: TGTGCCAGCAGTTACCGGGACAACTCCTACGAGCAGTACGTC.

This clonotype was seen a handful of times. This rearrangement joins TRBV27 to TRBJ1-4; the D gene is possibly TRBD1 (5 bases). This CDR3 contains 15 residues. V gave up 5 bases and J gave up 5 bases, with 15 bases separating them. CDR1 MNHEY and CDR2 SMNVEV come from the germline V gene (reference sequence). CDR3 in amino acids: CASSPGTVLNEKLFF. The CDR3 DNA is TGTGCCAGCAGTCCTGGGACGGTTTTGAATGAAAAACTGTTTTTT. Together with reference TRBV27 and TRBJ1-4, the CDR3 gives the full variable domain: EAQVTQNPRYLITVTGKKLTVTCSQNMNHEYMSWYRQDPGLGLRQIYYSMNVEVTDKGDVPEGYKVSRKEKRNFPLILESPSPNQTSLYFCASSPGTVLNEKLFFGSGTQLSVL.

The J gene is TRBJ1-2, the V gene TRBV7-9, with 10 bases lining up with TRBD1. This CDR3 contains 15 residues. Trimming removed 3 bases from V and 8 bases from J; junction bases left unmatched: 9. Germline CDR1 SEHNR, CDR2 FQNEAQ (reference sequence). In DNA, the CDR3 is TGTGCCAGCAGCTTGGGCCCGGACAGGGGGTCGGGCTACACCTTC. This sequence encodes CASSLGPDRGSGYTF.

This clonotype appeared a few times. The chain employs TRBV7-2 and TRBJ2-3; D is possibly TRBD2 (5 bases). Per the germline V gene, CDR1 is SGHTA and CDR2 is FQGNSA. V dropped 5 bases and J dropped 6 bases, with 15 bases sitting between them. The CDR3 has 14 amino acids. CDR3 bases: TGTGCCAGCAGCCCCGGGGTTGGGCGGGATACGCAGTATTTT. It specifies CASSPGVGRDTQYF.

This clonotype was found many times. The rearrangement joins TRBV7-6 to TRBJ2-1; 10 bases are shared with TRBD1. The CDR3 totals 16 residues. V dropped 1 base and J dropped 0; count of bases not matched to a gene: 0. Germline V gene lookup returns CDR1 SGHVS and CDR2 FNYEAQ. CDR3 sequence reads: CASSLGTGGSYNEQFF. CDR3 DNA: TGTGCCAGCAGCTTAGGGACAGGGGGCTCCTACAATGAGCAGTTCTTC.

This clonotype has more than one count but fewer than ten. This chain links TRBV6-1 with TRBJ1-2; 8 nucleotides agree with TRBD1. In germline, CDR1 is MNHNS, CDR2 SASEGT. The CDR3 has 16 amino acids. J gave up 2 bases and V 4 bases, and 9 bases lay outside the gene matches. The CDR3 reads CASSVFLGQANYGYTF. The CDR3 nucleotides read TGTGCCAGCAGTGTGTTCTTGGGACAGGCGAACTATGGCTACACCTTC.

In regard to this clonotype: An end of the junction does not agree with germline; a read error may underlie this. The CDR3 loop is CANSRGGQMGQYF. The CDR3 region has the DNA TGTGCCAACAGTCGCGGGGGTCAGATGGGGCAGTACTTC. The V call is TRBV12-3 or TRBV12-4, the J call TRBJ2-7; 7 bases are shared with TRBD2. This CDR3 has 13 residues.

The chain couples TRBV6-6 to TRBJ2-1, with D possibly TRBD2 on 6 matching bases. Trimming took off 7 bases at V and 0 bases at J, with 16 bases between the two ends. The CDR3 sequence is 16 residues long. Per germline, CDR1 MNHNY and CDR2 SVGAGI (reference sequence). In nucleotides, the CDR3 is TGTGCCAGCACCTCGGGACTTCCCAGCTCCTACAATGAGCAGTTCTTC. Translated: CASTSGLPSSYNEQFF.

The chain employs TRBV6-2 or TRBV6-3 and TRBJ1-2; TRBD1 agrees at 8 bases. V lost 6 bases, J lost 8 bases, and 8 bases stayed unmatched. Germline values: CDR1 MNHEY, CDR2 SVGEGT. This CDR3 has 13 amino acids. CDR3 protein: CASRRTGLLGYTF. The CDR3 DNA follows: TGTGCCAGCAGACGGACAGGGTTGTTGGGCTACACCTTC.